The 8 T cell receptor beta chains in this list originate from one sample, sequenced in a study of Ad26.COV2.S vaccination and SARS-CoV-2 variants. Sample treatment: about 20 received Ad26.COV2.S at low or high dose, single or two shots; roughly five received placebo; per-sample allocation not given. The study sampled participants on day 63 after the first vaccine or placebo injection. The repertoire was sequenced with immunoSEQ multiplex PCR; TCRdb's copy has only in-frame clones and lacks some. The table lists hundreds of thousands of clones, 89% of them singletons. Sequenced material: peripheral blood, taken in a trial of Ad26.COV2.S vaccine versus placebo. These receptor sequences come from a person aged 18-65 years who received the Ad26.COV2.S COVID-19 vaccine or a placebo.

DNA of the CDR3: TGTGCCAGCAGCCCGGGCGGAGGGTCAGGAGTATACACCGGGGAGCTGTTTTTT. This gives the protein CASSPGGGSGVYTGELFF. The chain links TRBV7-2 to TRBJ2-2; perhaps TRBD2 as D (6 bases). This CDR3 comprises 18 residues. V was cut by 5 bases and J by 3 bases, with 22 bases left in between. The germline V gene has CDR1 SGHTA and CDR2 FQGNSA.

The CDR3 nucleotides read TGTGCCACCAGCAGAGATTACGGGAGGGGCACAGATACGCAGTATTTT. Protein product: CATSRDYGRGTDTQYF. This chain links TRBV15 with TRBJ2-3, with 8 bases identical to TRBD2. The V and J ends lost 0 bases and 1 base, in that order; junction bases with no gene match: 3. CDR3 length: 16 residues. Germline-derived CDR1 and CDR2 are LNHNV and YYDKDF (reference sequence).

The chain uses TRBV27 and TRBJ2-7, with a tentative D call TRBD1 (5 bases). Germline V gene lookup returns CDR1 MNHEY and CDR2 SMNVEV (reference sequence). The CDR3 length is 13 residues. V dropped 10 bases and J dropped 6 bases, with 19 bases sitting between them. As DNA, the CDR3 is TGTGCCACCTCATTATGGGGCTCGAGCGAGCAGTACTTC. It is translated as CATSLWGSSEQYF.

This chain connects TRBV6-6 to TRBJ2-5; the D gene is possibly TRBD2 (6 bases). CDR3 length: 15 amino acids. The germline V and J ends were trimmed by 4 bases and 2 bases, with 14 bases remaining between them. The V gene's germline CDR1 is MNHNY and CDR2 SVGAGI (reference sequence). CDR3 nucleotide sequence: TGTGCCAGCAGTTTGCTCGGAGGACTACAAGAGACCCAGTACTTC. Its protein is CASSLLGGLQETQYF.

The chain links TRBV6-2 or TRBV6-3 to TRBJ2-2; perhaps TRBD2 as D (5 bases). The CDR3 is made up of 16 amino acids. The V gene lost 4 bases and the J gene lost 3 bases, with 15 bases spanning the gap. Germline V gene lookup returns CDR1 MNHEY and CDR2 SVGEGT. Here the CDR3 DNA reads TGTGCCAGCAGTTCTCCGATGGGCGGGTACACCGGGGAGCTGTTTTTT. Translating gives CASSSPMGGYTGELFF.

V is TRBV5-6 and J is TRBJ2-5, with 9 bases aligning to TRBD1. J gave up 1 base and V 4 bases, and 8 bases lay outside the gene matches. Germline CDR1 SGHDT, CDR2 YYEEEE. The CDR3 totals 16 residues. The CDR3: CASSVPGQGIQETQYF. CDR3 bases: TGTGCCAGCAGCGTACCGGGACAGGGTATCCAAGAGACCCAGTACTTC.

This clone is a singleton in its sample. The chain links TRBV29-1 to TRBJ2-1; D gene ambiguous. Trimming removed 5 bases at V and 7 bases at J, with 9 bases between. The CDR3 sequence is 11 residues long. Germline CDR1 reads SQVTM; CDR2 reads ANQGSEA. CDR3 nucleotides: TGCAGCGTTCGAAAGAGGAATGAGCAGTTCTTC. Its protein is CSVRKRNEQFF.

The count of this clone is one. The rearrangement links TRBV29-1 to TRBJ2-1, with 10 positions matching TRBD2. Germline CDR1 reads SQVTM; CDR2 reads ANQGSEA. This CDR3 is built from 15 residues. With V trimmed by 7 bases and J by 1 base, 7 bases remained unmatched. CDR3 loop: CSAGSSGGSYNEQFF. In DNA, the CDR3 is TGCAGCGCCGGGTCTAGCGGGGGTTCCTACAATGAGCAGTTCTTC.